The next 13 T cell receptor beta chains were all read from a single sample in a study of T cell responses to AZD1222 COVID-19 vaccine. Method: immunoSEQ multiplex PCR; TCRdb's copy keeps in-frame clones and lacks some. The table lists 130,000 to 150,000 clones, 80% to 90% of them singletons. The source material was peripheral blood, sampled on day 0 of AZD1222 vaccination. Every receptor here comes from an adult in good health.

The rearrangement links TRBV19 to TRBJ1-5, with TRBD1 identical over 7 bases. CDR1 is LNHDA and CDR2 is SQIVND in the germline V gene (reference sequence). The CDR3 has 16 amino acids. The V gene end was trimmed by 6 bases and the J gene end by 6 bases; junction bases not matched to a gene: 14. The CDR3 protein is CASSSQLTGVTQPQHF. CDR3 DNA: TGTGCCAGTAGCTCCCAGCTCACAGGGGTGACTCAGCCCCAGCATTTT.

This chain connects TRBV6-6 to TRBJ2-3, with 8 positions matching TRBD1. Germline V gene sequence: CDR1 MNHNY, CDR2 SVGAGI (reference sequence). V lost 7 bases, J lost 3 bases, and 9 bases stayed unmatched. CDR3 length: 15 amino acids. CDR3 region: CASTKTGGRTDTQYF. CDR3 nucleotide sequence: TGTGCCAGCACTAAAACAGGGGGTAGGACAGATACGCAGTATTTT.

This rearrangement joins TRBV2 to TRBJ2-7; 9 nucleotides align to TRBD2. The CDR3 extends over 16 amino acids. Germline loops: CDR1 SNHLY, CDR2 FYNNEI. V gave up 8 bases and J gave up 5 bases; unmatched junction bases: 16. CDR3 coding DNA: TGTGCCAGCTCACCCGTAGGCGGGAGGGCCGTGGACGAGCAGTACTTC. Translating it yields CASSPVGGRAVDEQYF. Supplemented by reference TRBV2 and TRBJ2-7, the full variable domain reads EPEVTQTPSHQVTQMGQEVILRCVPISNHLYFYWYRQILGQKVEFLVSFYNNEISEKSEIFDDQFSVERPDGSNFTLKIRSTKLEDSAMYFCASSPVGGRAVDEQYFGPGTRLTVT.

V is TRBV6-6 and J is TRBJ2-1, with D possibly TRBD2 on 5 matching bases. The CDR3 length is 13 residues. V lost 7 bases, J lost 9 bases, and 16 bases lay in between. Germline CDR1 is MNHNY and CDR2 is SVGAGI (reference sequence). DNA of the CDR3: TGTGCCAGCACTATCGTCCCTAGCTCTGAGCAGTTCTTC. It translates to CASTIVPSSEQFF.

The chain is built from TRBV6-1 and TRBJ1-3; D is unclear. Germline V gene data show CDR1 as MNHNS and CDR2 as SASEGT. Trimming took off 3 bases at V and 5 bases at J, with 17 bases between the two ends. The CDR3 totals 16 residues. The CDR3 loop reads CASSELGQTSRNTIYF. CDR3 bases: TGTGCCAGCAGTGAGCTCGGCCAGACTTCTCGAAACACCATATATTTT.

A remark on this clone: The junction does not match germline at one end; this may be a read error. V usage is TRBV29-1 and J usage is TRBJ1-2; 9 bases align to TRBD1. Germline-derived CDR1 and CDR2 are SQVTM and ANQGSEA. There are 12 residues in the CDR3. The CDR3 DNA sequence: TGCAGCGCTGAACAGGGGGCGCGGGGCTACACCTTC. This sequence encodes CSAEQGARGYTF.

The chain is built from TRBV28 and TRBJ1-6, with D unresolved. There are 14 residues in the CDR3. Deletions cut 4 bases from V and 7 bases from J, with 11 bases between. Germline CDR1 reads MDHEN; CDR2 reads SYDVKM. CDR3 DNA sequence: TGTGCCAGCAGTTCCGGGTCCTGGAATTCACCCCTCCACTTT. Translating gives CASSSGSWNSPLHF.

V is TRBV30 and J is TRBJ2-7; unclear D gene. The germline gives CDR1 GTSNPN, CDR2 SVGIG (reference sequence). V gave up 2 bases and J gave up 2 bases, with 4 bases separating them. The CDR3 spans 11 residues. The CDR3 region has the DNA TGTGCCTGGAGTACGGCCTACGAGCAGTACTTC. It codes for CAWSTAYEQYF.

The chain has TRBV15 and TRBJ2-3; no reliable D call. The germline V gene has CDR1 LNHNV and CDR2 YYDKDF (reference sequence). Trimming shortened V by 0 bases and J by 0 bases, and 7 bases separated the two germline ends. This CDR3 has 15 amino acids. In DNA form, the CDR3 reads TGTGCCACCAGCAGAGACGTCGGGAGCACAGATACGCAGTATTTT. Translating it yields CATSRDVGSTDTQYF.

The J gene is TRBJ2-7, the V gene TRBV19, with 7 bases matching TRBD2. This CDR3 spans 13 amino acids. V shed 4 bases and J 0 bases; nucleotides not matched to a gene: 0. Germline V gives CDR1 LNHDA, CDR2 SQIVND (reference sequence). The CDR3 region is CASSSGSSYEQYF. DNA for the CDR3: TGTGCCAGTAGTAGCGGGAGCTCCTACGAGCAGTACTTC.

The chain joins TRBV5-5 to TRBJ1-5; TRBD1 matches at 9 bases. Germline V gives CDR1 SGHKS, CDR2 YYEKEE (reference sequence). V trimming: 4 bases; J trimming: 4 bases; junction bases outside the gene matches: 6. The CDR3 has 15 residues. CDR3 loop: CASSVRQGGNQPQHF. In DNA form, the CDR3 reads TGTGCCAGCAGCGTGCGACAGGGGGGGAATCAGCCCCAGCATTTT.

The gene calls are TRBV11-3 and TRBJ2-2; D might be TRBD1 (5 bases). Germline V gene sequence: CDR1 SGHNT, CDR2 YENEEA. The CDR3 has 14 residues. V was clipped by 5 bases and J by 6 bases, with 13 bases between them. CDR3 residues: CASSHLMGPGELFF. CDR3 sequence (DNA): TGTGCCAGCAGCCACCTAATGGGGCCCGGGGAGCTGTTTTTT.

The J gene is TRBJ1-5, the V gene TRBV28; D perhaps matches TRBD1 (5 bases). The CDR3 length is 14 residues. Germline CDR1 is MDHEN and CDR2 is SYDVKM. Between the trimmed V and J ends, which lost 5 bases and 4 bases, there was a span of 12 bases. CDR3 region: CASSLGTGNQPQHF. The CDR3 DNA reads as TGTGCCAGCAGTCTAGGGACCGGGAATCAGCCCCAGCATTTT.